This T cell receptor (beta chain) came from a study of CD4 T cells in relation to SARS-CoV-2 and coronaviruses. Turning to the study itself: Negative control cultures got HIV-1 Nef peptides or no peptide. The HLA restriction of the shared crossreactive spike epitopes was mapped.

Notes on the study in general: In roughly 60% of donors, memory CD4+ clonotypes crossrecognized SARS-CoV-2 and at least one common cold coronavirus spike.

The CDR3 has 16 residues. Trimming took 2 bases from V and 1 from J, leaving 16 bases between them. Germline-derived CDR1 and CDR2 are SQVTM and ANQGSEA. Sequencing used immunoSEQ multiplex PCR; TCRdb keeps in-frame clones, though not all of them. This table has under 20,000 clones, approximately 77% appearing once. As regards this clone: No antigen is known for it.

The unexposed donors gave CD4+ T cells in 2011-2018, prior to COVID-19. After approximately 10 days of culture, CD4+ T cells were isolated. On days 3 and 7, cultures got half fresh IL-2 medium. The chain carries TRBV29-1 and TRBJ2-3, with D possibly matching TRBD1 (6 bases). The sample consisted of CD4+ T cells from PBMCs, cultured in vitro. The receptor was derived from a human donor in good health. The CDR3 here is CSVERVQGLRTDTQYF. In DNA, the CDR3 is TGCAGCGTTGAACGTGTACAGGGCCTTCGCACAGATACGCAGTATTTT.